Below, one TCR beta chain is given with its context. Its matching antigen is unknown. The source of the sample is a study of blood T cells in healthy people across ages. Study-wide results and caveats: Aged donors had fewer naive CD4+ cells and lower diversity than long-lived donors. Unknown donor CMV status possibly confounded expanded clonotype changes.

Primers used in a second PCR of roughly 6 to 12 cycles were a sample-barcoded 5' primer and a J-beta primer mix. A template-switch adaptor that had 12 random nucleotides put a tag on each cDNA molecule. TCRdb fed the 5' RACE reads into MiXCR, producing one record per CDR3 protein. The sample has 1.5 million to 2 million distinct CDR3 sequences, about 50% seen once. Isolation of PBMCs gave at least 6.5 million cells per sample. Trimming stripped 3 bases from V and 0 bases from J, with 12 bases between. This CDR3 contains 15 residues. The V gene's germline CDR1 is SGDLS and CDR2 YYNGEE. The sequencing sample was made of blood. The chain joins TRBV9 to TRBJ1-2; possibly TRBD1 for D (5 bases). This TCR was recovered from a woman in her forties in good health. The CDR3 DNA reads as TGTGCCAGCAGCGGGGGGACGGACCCTAACTATGGCTACACCTTC. Protein product: CASSGGTDPNYGYTF.